These T cell receptor beta chains were read from a single sample in a study of CD4 and CD8 cells across lung adenocarcinoma regions. TCRdb redid the calling of the PCR reads with MiXCR, one entry per CDR3 protein. The table lists 3,000 to 4,000 distinct CDR3 sequences, more than 55% of them singletons. Sequenced material: CD8+ T cells from the margin of a lung tumor. These TCRs come from a female donor with lung adenocarcinoma. The CD4 and CD8 labels of this study may be unreliable. Both conserved end residues are part of each CDR3. A D gene is named only where the DNA matches it firmly. Rows give clone size only sometimes, using once, few, many, or a class for an expanded clone.

V: TRBV7-8; D: TRBD1; size: NA; J: TRBJ1-1; DNA: TGTGCCAGCAGCCTTGGGACAGGGAACACTGAAGCTTTCTTT; CDR3: CASSLGTGNTEAFF
V: TRBV7-6; D: TRBD2; size: few; J: TRBJ2-1; DNA: TGTGCCAGCAGCAAGACTAGCGGGAGGGGCAATGAGCAGTTCTTC; CDR3: CASSKTSGRGNEQFF
V: TRBV6-1; D: NA; size: NA; J: TRBJ2-7; DNA: TGTGCCAGCGGTCAGCGAAGCTACGAGCAGTACTTC; CDR3: CASGQRSYEQYF
V: TRBV6-5; D: NA; size: NA; J: TRBJ2-7; DNA: TGTGCCAGCAGTTATCAACCGGGCCTAGCCTACGAGCAGTACTTC; CDR3: CASSYQPGLAYEQYF
V: TRBV6-5; D: NA; size: NA; J: TRBJ2-1; DNA: TGTGCCAGCAGTTTAAGGGGCGAGCAGTTCTTC; CDR3: CASSLRGEQFF
V: TRBV12-3/TRBV12-4; D: NA; size: few; J: TRBJ2-7; DNA: TGTGCCAGCAGTCCCCGGCGGGCCTACGAGCAGTACTTC; CDR3: CASSPRRAYEQYF
V: TRBV7-2; D: NA; size: NA; J: TRBJ2-1; DNA: TGTGCCAGCAGCCGGCGGGACAATGAGCAGTTCTTC; CDR3: CASSRRDNEQFF
V: TRBV6-1; D: NA; size: NA; J: TRBJ2-5; DNA: TGTGCCAGCGGAAGCAGAGGGCAGGAGACCCAGTACTTC; CDR3: CASGSRGQETQYF
V: TRBV10-3; D: NA; size: NA; J: TRBJ2-3; DNA: TGCGGCAGCAGTTCCGGGCACAGAGCCAAAGATACGCAGTATTTC; CDR3: CGSSSGHRAKDTQYF
V: TRBV6-1; D: NA; size: NA; J: TRBJ2-7; DNA: TGTGCCAGCATCGAGATGAACCCGGGACGATCTTACGAGCAGTACTTC; CDR3: CASIEMNPGRSYEQYF
V: TRBV7-2; D: NA; size: NA; J: TRBJ2-7; DNA: TGTGCCAGCAGCTTCCTGGCGTCATATTACGAGCAGTACTTC; CDR3: CASSFLASYYEQYF
V: TRBV6-5; D: NA; size: few; J: TRBJ2-5; DNA: TGTGCCAGCAGTTACTCGAGGGGAGAGACCCAGTACTTC; CDR3: CASSYSRGETQYF
V: TRBV6-1; D: TRBD2; size: few; J: TRBJ2-1; DNA: TGTGCCAGCACGCTAGCGGGAGGATACAATGAGCAGTTCTTC; CDR3: CASTLAGGYNEQFF
V: TRBV6-1; D: TRBD1; size: once; J: TRBJ1-6; DNA: TGTGCCAGCAGACAGGGGAATTCACCCCTCCACTTT; CDR3: CASRQGNSPLHF
V: TRBV6-5; D: NA; size: NA; J: TRBJ2-3; DNA: TGTGCGAGCAGTTACTCGGGCGTGTGTGCCAAAAATACGCAGTATTTC; CDR3: CASSYSGVCAKNTQYF
V: TRBV6-1; D: NA; size: few; J: TRBJ1-1; DNA: TGTGCCAGTAGGGAGGACAGTATAGCTTTCTTT; CDR3: CASREDSIAFF
V: TRBV11-3; D: TRBD1; size: NA; J: TRBJ2-1; DNA: TGTGCCAGCAGCTTAGGGTGGAGCGGGACAGGGGGCTCCTACAATGAGCAGTTCTTC; CDR3: CASSLGWSGTGGSYNEQFF
V: TRBV10-1; D: NA; size: few; J: TRBJ2-2; DNA: TGCGCCAGCAGTGTGACCCTGAACACCGGGGAGCTGTTTTTT; CDR3: CASSVTLNTGELFF
V: TRBV6-1; D: NA; size: NA; J: TRBJ1-1; DNA: TGTGCCAGCAGTGAAGCGGTAAACACTGAAGCTTTCTTT; CDR3: CASSEAVNTEAFF
V: TRBV6-1; D: NA; size: few; J: TRBJ2-7; DNA: TGTGCCAGCAGTGGGAGGGGGCAGGGGGATATCCACGAGCAGTACTTC; CDR3: CASSGRGQGDIHEQYF
V: TRBV6-1; D: NA; size: NA; J: TRBJ2-5; DNA: TGTGCCAGCAGGGGGGATGGGGGACGGGGCCAAGAGACCCAGTACTTC; CDR3: CASRGDGGRGQETQYF
V: TRBV6-5; D: TRBD2; size: few; J: TRBJ2-1; DNA: TGTGCCAGCAGTTCAGCGGGAGACAGTTACGAGCAGTTCTTC; CDR3: CASSSAGDSYEQFF
V: TRBV6-1; D: NA; size: large; J: TRBJ1-1; DNA: TGTGCCAGCAGTCCGAGAGCCTCGGGGACTGAAGCTTTCTTT; CDR3: CASSPRASGTEAFF
V: TRBV11-3; D: NA; size: NA; J: TRBJ2-7; DNA: TGTGCCAGCAGCTTAGGACAATACGAGCAGTACTTC; CDR3: CASSLGQYEQYF
V: TRBV6-1; D: NA; size: NA; J: TRBJ2-7; DNA: TGTGCCAGCAGTGGGGAGGAGCAGTACTTC; CDR3: CASSGEEQYF
V: TRBV6-5; D: NA; size: NA; J: TRBJ1-5; DNA: TGTGCCAGCAGTTTGACAGTAGGGTTTCAACCCCAGCATTTT; CDR3: CASSLTVGFQPQHF
V: TRBV27; D: NA; size: NA; J: TRBJ2-7; DNA: TGTGCCAGCAGTTTATCCCTAGCGTCGCCTTCGGGCGAGCAGTACTTC; CDR3: CASSLSLASPSGEQYF
V: TRBV6-4; D: NA; size: few; J: TRBJ2-2; DNA: TGTGCCAGCAGTGACGGGGAGGACACCGGGGAGCTGTTTTTT; CDR3: CASSDGEDTGELFF
V: TRBV7-2; D: TRBD2; size: NA; J: TRBJ2-2; DNA: TGTGCCAGCAGCTGGACTAGCGGGGGCCCGAACACCGGGGAGCTGTTTTTT; CDR3: CASSWTSGGPNTGELFF
V: TRBV6-1; D: TRBD1; size: NA; J: TRBJ1-5; DNA: TGTGCCAGCAGTGCTCGACAGGGGGTTCCCAATCAGCCCCAGCATTTT; CDR3: CASSARQGVPNQPQHF
V: TRBV6-1; D: NA; size: NA; J: TRBJ2-5; DNA: TGTGCCAGCACCAGATCATTAGGGCACCAAGAGACCCAGTACTTC; CDR3: CASTRSLGHQETQYF
V: TRBV6-1; D: NA; size: once; J: TRBJ2-5; DNA: TGTGCCAGCAGTGCATCCGGATACTACCAAGAGACCCAGTACTTC; CDR3: CASSASGYYQETQYF
V: TRBV6-1; D: TRBD2; size: NA; J: TRBJ2-1; DNA: TGTGCCAGCAGTGCGATTTTAGGGGGTTTCGGACTAGCGGGGGCCACATACAATGAGCAGTTCTTC; CDR3: CASSAILGGFGLAGATYNEQFF
V: TRBV4-1; D: NA; size: NA; J: TRBJ2-1; DNA: TGCGCCAGCAGCCAAGAACCCTTTTACAATGAGCAGTTCTTC; CDR3: CASSQEPFYNEQFF
V: TRBV6-1; D: NA; size: NA; J: TRBJ2-6; DNA: TGTGCCGCTGTGGGGGTGGCGGGGGCCAACGTCCTGACTTTC; CDR3: CAAVGVAGANVLTF
V: TRBV12-3/TRBV12-4; D: NA; size: NA; J: TRBJ2-1; DNA: TGTGCCAGCAGACGAAGCTCCTACAATGAGCAGTTCTTC; CDR3: CASRRSSYNEQFF
V: TRBV7-8; D: NA; size: NA; J: TRBJ1-2; DNA: TGTGCCAGCAGCTTAGACGGAAACTATGGCTACACCTTC; CDR3: CASSLDGNYGYTF
V: TRBV6-5; D: TRBD1; size: NA; J: TRBJ2-7; DNA: TGTGCCAGCAGTTACTCGACAGGGGTCTACGAGCAGTACTTC; CDR3: CASSYSTGVYEQYF
V: TRBV6-1; D: TRBD1; size: NA; J: TRBJ2-3; DNA: TGTGCCAGCACTCTACAGGGGAAGAGTGCAGATACGCAGTATTTT; CDR3: CASTLQGKSADTQYF
V: TRBV6-8; D: NA; size: NA; J: TRBJ2-1; DNA: TGTGCCAGTAGCAGAAATAGCGCTAATGAGCAGTTCTTC; CDR3: CASSRNSANEQFF
V: TRBV6-1; D: TRBD2; size: NA; J: TRBJ2-1; DNA: TGTGCCAGCCACCAGGTTCTAGCGGGAGGGGGCAATGAGCTGTTCTTT; CDR3: CASHQVLAGGGNELFF
V: TRBV12-3/TRBV12-4; D: TRBD2; size: NA; J: TRBJ2-3; DNA: TGTGCCAGCAGTTTAGGGCGGGAGGGCCTCTACTTC; CDR3: CASSLGREGLYF
V: TRBV6-1; D: NA; size: hyperexpanded; J: TRBJ2-1; DNA: TGTGCCAGCAGTGAAATCCGGGATGAGCAGTTCTTC; CDR3: CASSEIRDEQFF
V: TRBV11-1; D: TRBD2; size: NA; J: TRBJ2-2; DNA: TGTGCCAGCAGCTCAACTAGCGGAGGGATCGCGAACACCGGGGAGCTGTTTTTT; CDR3: CASSSTSGGIANTGELFF
V: TRBV12-3/TRBV12-4; D: NA; size: NA; J: TRBJ2-4; DNA: TGTGCCAGCAGCCGGAGCGGAGGAAACATTCAGTACTTC; CDR3: CASSRSGGNIQYF
V: TRBV6-5; D: NA; size: large; J: TRBJ1-1; DNA: TGTGCCAGCAGTTCAAGGGAGAACACTGAAGCTTTCTTT; CDR3: CASSSRENTEAFF
V: TRBV4-1; D: NA; size: NA; J: TRBJ2-1; DNA: TGCGCCAGCAGCCAAGGACGGGATCCGGCTAGCGTGTACAATGAGCAGTTCTTC; CDR3: CASSQGRDPASVYNEQFF
V: TRBV6-1; D: TRBD2; size: NA; J: TRBJ2-7; DNA: TGTGCCAGGGGGGACGGGGGAGGGGTCCCAGATACGCAGTACTTC; CDR3: CARGDGGGVPDTQYF
V: TRBV6-1; D: NA; size: once; J: TRBJ2-7; DNA: TGTGCCAGCAGGATACAGGTCTTCGACTACGAGCAGTACTTC; CDR3: CASRIQVFDYEQYF
V: TRBV6-5; D: NA; size: NA; J: TRBJ2-7; DNA: TGTGCCAGCAGTTCGAAGAAGAAGGCCGGGAGAGAGCAGTACTTC; CDR3: CASSSKKKAGREQYF
V: TRBV6-5; D: TRBD1; size: NA; J: TRBJ2-1; DNA: TGTGCCAGCAGTTACTCCGGGACAGGGTCCAATGAGCAGTTCTTC; CDR3: CASSYSGTGSNEQFF
V: TRBV6-1; D: NA; size: NA; J: TRBJ2-5; DNA: TGTGCCAGCGTGTGGACGGCGGCGGTTAAAGAGACCCAGTACTTC; CDR3: CASVWTAAVKETQYF
V: TRBV9; D: TRBD2; size: once; J: TRBJ2-1; DNA: TGTGCCAGCAGCGCCACCTCTAGCGGGAGTATCCAGGAGCAGTTCTTC; CDR3: CASSATSSGSIQEQFF
V: TRBV6-1; D: TRBD2; size: NA; J: TRBJ2-7; DNA: TGTGCCAGCAGTGAAGGGCTAGCGGGAAACTACGAGCAGTACTTC; CDR3: CASSEGLAGNYEQYF
V: TRBV6-1; D: NA; size: NA; J: TRBJ1-5; DNA: TGTGCCAGCGAGGTGAGGGATTCTAGCAATCAGCCCCAGCATTTT; CDR3: CASEVRDSSNQPQHF
V: TRBV6-4; D: NA; size: NA; J: TRBJ2-1; DNA: TGTGCCAGCAGTGACTCGCCGGGGGCCGATGAGCAGTTCTTC; CDR3: CASSDSPGADEQFF